Following are 8 T cell receptor beta chains from one sample sequenced in a study of T cells after yellow fever vaccination. TCRdb independently ran MiXCR on the 5' RACE reads; one entry per CDR3 protein. The table includes about 360,000 distinct CDR3 sequences, roughly 6.2% detected once. The source was PBMCs, collected 5 days after the yellow fever booster vaccination. These receptors came from a man aged 25-45 years who received the YFV17D yellow fever vaccine.

The chain is built from TRBV5-1 and TRBJ2-6; D is unresolved. Trimming removed 0 bases from V and 0 bases from J, with 16 bases in between. The CDR3 is 19 amino acids. Germline lookup yields CDR1 SGHRS and CDR2 YFSETQ. CDR3 coding DNA: TGCGCCAGCAGCTTGGGAGCAGCGCGTATAACCTCTGGGGCCAACGTCCTGACTTTC. It specifies CASSLGAARITSGANVLTF. Filled out from reference TRBV5-1 and TRBJ2-6, the complete variable domain reads KAGVTQTPRYLIKTRGQQVTLSCSPISGHRSVSWYQQTPGQGLQFLFEYFSETQRNKGNFPGRFSGRQFSNSRSEMNVSTLELGDSALYLCASSLGAARITSGANVLTFGAGSRLTVL.

The chain couples TRBV5-1 to TRBJ1-4; tentatively, D is TRBD1 (5 bases). The CDR3 is 15 residues long. Trimming took 3 bases from V and 8 from J, leaving 17 bases between them. Germline V CDR1 and CDR2: SGHRS, YFSETQ. DNA of the CDR3: TGCGCCAGCAGCTCCACCCTGCTAACAGGCGAAAAACTGTTTTTT. This codes for CASSSTLLTGEKLFF. The variable domain in full, with the rest retrieved from reference TRBV5-1 and TRBJ1-4, is KAGVTQTPRYLIKTRGQQVTLSCSPISGHRSVSWYQQTPGQGLQFLFEYFSETQRNKGNFPGRFSGRQFSNSRSEMNVSTLELGDSALYLCASSSTLLTGEKLFFGSGTQLSVL.

In its sample, this clonotype was seen many times. The rearrangement uses TRBV7-9 and TRBJ2-4, with D maybe TRBD2 (6 bases). V was pared by 1 base and J by 0 bases, with 7 bases between. The CDR3 runs to 15 residues. Germline V gives CDR1 SEHNR, CDR2 FQNEAQ (reference sequence). This chain's CDR3 is CASSLGGEAKNIQYF. The DNA of the CDR3 is TGTGCCAGCAGCTTAGGCGGGGAAGCCAAAAACATTCAGTACTTC.

The J gene is TRBJ2-5, the V gene TRBV5-1; 7 bases are a match to TRBD2. Germline loops: CDR1 SGHRS, CDR2 YFSETQ. J was trimmed by 4 bases and V by 4 bases; bases with no gene match: 7. This CDR3 has 14 residues. For the CDR3, the DNA is TGCGCCAGCAGCATAGGGCTAGCGGTAGAGACCCAGTACTTC. Translation: CASSIGLAVETQYF.

The sample holds a few counts of this clonotype. The chain couples TRBV6-2 or TRBV6-3 to TRBJ2-7; D might be TRBD1 (6 bases). The CDR3 sequence is 13 residues long. The ends were cut back, 4 bases at V and 3 bases at J, with 10 bases in the middle. Germline assignment: CDR1 MNHEY and CDR2 SVGEGT. The CDR3 loop is CASSLGQRYEQYF. As DNA, the CDR3 is TGTGCCAGCAGTTTGGGACAACGCTACGAGCAGTACTTC.

Ten or more counts support this clonotype. The chain employs TRBV5-1 and TRBJ2-1, with TRBD1 matching 12 bases. Germline-derived CDR1 and CDR2 are SGHRS and YFSETQ. This CDR3 contains 15 residues. V shed 5 bases, J shed 13 bases, and the junction held 13 bases outside the gene matches. The CDR3 region is CASSSGTGGSSRQFF. Here the CDR3 DNA reads TGCGCCAGCAGTAGCGGGACAGGGGGCTCTAGTCGCCAGTTCTTC.

This clonotype was seen a few times. This chain links TRBV4-2 with TRBJ2-7; the D gene is possibly TRBD2 (6 bases). Trimming took 1 base from V and 5 from J, leaving 15 bases between them. CDR1 and CDR2 (germline): LGHNA, YNFKEQ. The length of the CDR3 is 15 residues. The CDR3 reads CASSQGSGLGDEQYF. The DNA of the CDR3 is TGTGCCAGCAGCCAAGGGTCGGGACTGGGAGACGAGCAGTACTTC.

This rearrangement joins TRBV13 to TRBJ2-7; 7 bases are a match to TRBD1. The germline V gene encodes CDR1 PRHDT and CDR2 FYEKMQ (reference sequence). CDR3 length: 15 amino acids. With V trimmed by 5 bases and J by 6 bases, 13 bases remained unmatched. The CDR3 here is CASSTWGQQQGEQYF. The CDR3 DNA is TGTGCCAGCAGCACATGGGGACAGCAACAAGGCGAGCAGTACTTC.